One and the same sample provided the 27 T cell receptor beta chains below, sequenced in a study of shared clonotypes between healthy human individuals. Libraries were prepared by immunoSEQ multiplex PCR; TCRdb keeps only in-frame clonotypes and omits some of them. The sample includes nearly 1,000,000 clones, roughly 72% of them seen just once. Sequencing input: memory CD4+ T cells sorted from blood. The subset here: CD45RA-negative fraction. These receptors originate from a man aged 18 to 30 in good health.

The chain uses TRBV7-9 and TRBJ2-3, with D tentatively TRBD1 (6 bases). The V gene lost 5 bases and the J gene lost 0 bases, with 15 bases spanning the gap. This CDR3 is built from 16 residues. The germline V gene has CDR1 SEHNR and CDR2 FQNEAQ (reference sequence). CDR3 DNA sequence: TGTGCCAGCAGCCCCCCAGGGGCCTTTAGCACAGATACGCAGTATTTT. Translating gives CASSPPGAFSTDTQYF.

This rearrangement joins TRBV5-5 to TRBJ2-1; 10 bases match TRBD2. Losses at the gene ends were 0 bases for V and 8 bases for J; bases not matched to a gene: 5. Germline assignment: CDR1 SGHKS and CDR2 YYEKEE (reference sequence). There are 15 residues in the CDR3. The CDR3 sequence: CASSLVLAGADEQFF. As DNA, the CDR3 is TGTGCCAGCAGCTTGGTGCTAGCGGGGGCGGATGAGCAGTTCTTC.

The V gene is TRBV19, the J gene TRBJ1-3; TRBD1 might be the D (5 bases). The germline CDR1 and CDR2 sequences are LNHDA and SQIVND (reference sequence). The CDR3 is 15 amino acids. Trimming took 4 bases from V and 2 from J, leaving 12 bases between them. The CDR3 loop reads CASSKDTVTGNTIYF. The CDR3 region has the DNA TGTGCCAGTAGTAAGGACACGGTTACTGGAAACACCATATATTTT.

The V call is TRBV5-6, the J call TRBJ1-1; D gene uncertain. Trimming stripped 1 base from V and 0 bases from J, with 16 bases between. This CDR3 contains 17 residues. The germline CDR1 and CDR2 sequences are SGHDT and YYEEEE. CDR3 sequence (DNA): TGTGCCAGCAGCTTGAGTATCACGGAGGGAGTGAACACTGAAGCTTTCTTT. Protein product: CASSLSITEGVNTEAFF.

The rearrangement links TRBV5-6 to TRBJ1-5, with no clear D. CDR3 length equals 14 residues. The germline V and J ends were trimmed by 2 bases and 1 base, with 7 bases remaining between them. CDR1 and CDR2 from the germline V gene are SGHDT and YYEEEE. The CDR3 reads CASSFYRSNQPQHF. CDR3 nucleotide sequence: TGTGCCAGCAGCTTCTATCGGAGCAATCAGCCCCAGCATTTT.

The chain uses TRBV13 and TRBJ2-1; 12 nucleotides line up with TRBD2. The length of the CDR3 is 18 residues. J was trimmed by 0 bases and V by 3 bases; bases with no gene match: 6. Germline V gene lookup returns CDR1 PRHDT and CDR2 FYEKMQ (reference sequence). The CDR3 spells CASSFQTSGRSSYNEQFF. CDR3 in DNA: TGTGCCAGCAGCTTCCAGACTAGCGGGAGAAGCTCCTACAATGAGCAGTTCTTC.

The chain recombines TRBV4-3 with TRBJ1-3; weak D call: TRBD1 (5 bases). V shed 0 bases and J shed 0 bases, with 12 bases lying between them. The germline gives CDR1 LGHNA, CDR2 YSLEER. CDR3 length: 17 residues. CDR3 amino acids: CASSQEFGGLSGNTIYF. The CDR3 DNA follows: TGCGCCAGCAGCCAAGAGTTTGGGGGACTCTCTGGAAACACCATATATTTT.

This clone was seen many times. The sample holds other DNA sequences that translate to the same CDR3. J is TRBJ2-5 and V is TRBV5-1; TRBD1 agrees at 11 bases. Trimming took 4 bases from V and 5 from J; bases not matched to a gene: 7. The CDR3 sequence is 15 residues long. Germline loops: CDR1 SGHRS, CDR2 YFSETQ. The CDR3 loop is CASSISGTGGETQYF. The DNA for the CDR3 is TGCGCCAGCAGCATATCCGGGACAGGGGGGGAGACCCAGTACTTC.

The gene calls are TRBV11-2 and TRBJ1-2; no clear D. V lost 2 bases to trimming and J lost 5 bases, with 12 bases between them. This CDR3 has 14 amino acids. The germline V gene encodes CDR1 SGHAT and CDR2 FQNNGV. This CDR3 is CASSLNPPVYGYTF. DNA for the CDR3: TGTGCCAGCAGCTTAAACCCCCCTGTATATGGCTACACCTTC.

V and J are TRBV7-6 and TRBJ1-1; D remains unclear. The germline V and J ends were trimmed by 5 bases and 0 bases, with 7 bases remaining between them. Germline CDR1 reads SGHVS; CDR2 reads FNYEAQ. The CDR3 contains 13 residues. The CDR3 DNA reads as TGTGCCAGCAGCAACCAGGTGAACACTGAAGCTTTCTTT. Amino acid sequence: CASSNQVNTEAFF.

This rearrangement joins TRBV23-1 to TRBJ2-7; 7 nucleotides match TRBD2. TRBV23-1 falls under the ORF class, with uncertain function. V was clipped by 4 bases and J by 3 bases; unmatched bases: 24. This CDR3 comprises 20 residues. Here the CDR3 DNA reads TGCGCCAGCAGTCCGACCGACGAGGGAGGGTCACTAGGCGGGAACTACGAGCAGTACTTC. Its protein product is CASSPTDEGGSLGGNYEQYF.

This chain uses TRBV5-6 with TRBJ2-7; D ambiguous. In germline, CDR1 is SGHDT, CDR2 YYEEEE. V was pared by 3 bases and J by 2 bases, with 9 bases between. This CDR3 has 13 amino acids. The chain's CDR3 is CASSWQPPYEQYF. The CDR3 nucleotides read TGTGCCAGCAGCTGGCAACCACCCTACGAGCAGTACTTC. The variable domain in full, completed from reference TRBV5-6 and TRBJ2-7, reads DAGVTQSPTHLIKTRGQQVTLRCSPKSGHDTVSWYQQALGQGPQFIFQYYEEEERQRGNFPDRFSGHQFPNYSSELNVNALLLGDSALYLCASSWQPPYEQYFGPGTRLTVT.

The V and J genes are TRBV25-1 and TRBJ1-3; 9 nucleotides line up with TRBD1. Germline values: CDR1 MGHDK, CDR2 SYGVNS. CDR3 length: 15 amino acids. V gave up 6 bases and J gave up 4 bases; unmatched junction bases: 7. The DNA of the CDR3 is TGTGCCAGCAGAAGGACAGGGGCGGCCGGAAACACCATATATTTT. It encodes CASRRTGAAGNTIYF.

The rearrangement links TRBV19 to TRBJ2-1, with TRBD1 matching 7 bases. The CDR3 has 16 residues. CDR1 is LNHDA, CDR2 SQIVND, per germline (reference sequence). With 4 bases clipped from V and 4 bases from J, the junction kept 10 bases outside the gene matches. The CDR3 DNA sequence: TGTGCCAGTAGTAGAACCCGGGACAGCCCGTACAATGAGCAGTTCTTC. Protein: CASSRTRDSPYNEQFF. The whole variable domain, filled in from reference TRBV19 and TRBJ2-1, reads DGGITQSPKYLFRKEGQNVTLSCEQNLNHDAMYWYRQDPGQGLRLIYYSQIVNDFQKGDIAEGYSVSREKKESFPLTVTSAQKNPTAFYLCASSRTRDSPYNEQFFGPGTRLTVL.

This clone was recorded a few times. The chain employs TRBV9 and TRBJ1-2; possibly TRBD1 for D (6 bases). V was trimmed by 4 bases and J by 2 bases, leaving 9 bases between them. CDR3 length: 13 amino acids. Germline V gives CDR1 SGDLS, CDR2 YYNGEE. The DNA for the CDR3 is TGTGCCAGCAGCCATGGACAGAACTATGGCTACACCTTC. Amino acids: CASSHGQNYGYTF.

This clone was seen only once. The chain couples TRBV7-2 to TRBJ2-6; 8 bases line up with TRBD2. Germline CDR1 is SGHTA and CDR2 is FQGNSA. CDR3 length equals 19 residues. The J segment lost 3 bases and the V segment lost 3 bases, leaving 13 bases of the junction unmatched. CDR3 nucleotide sequence: TGTGCCAGCAGCTTGCGGGGGGCGGAGAGTGGAGGTGGGGCCAACGTCCTGACTTTC. Encoded protein: CASSLRGAESGGGANVLTF.

This clone was counted once. The rearrangement joins TRBV11-1 to TRBJ2-1; D might be TRBD1 (6 bases). V was pared by 5 bases and J by 13 bases, with 15 bases between. Per germline, CDR1 SGHAT and CDR2 FQDESV (reference sequence). The CDR3 loop spans 12 amino acids. The CDR3 region is CASSPDRGGQFF. For the CDR3, the DNA is TGTGCCAGCAGCCCAGACAGAGGGGGACAGTTCTTC.

This chain links TRBV19 with TRBJ2-1; 9 nucleotides match TRBD2. The germline V gene encodes CDR1 LNHDA and CDR2 SQIVND (reference sequence). V lost 6 bases and J lost 4; bases outside the gene matches: 7. The CDR3 runs 15 residues. CDR3: CASSPTSGRYNEQFF. CDR3 DNA: TGTGCCAGTAGCCCGACTAGCGGAAGATACAATGAGCAGTTCTTC.

The chain uses TRBV11-2 and TRBJ2-1; a weak D match, TRBD2 (5 bases). Trimming shortened V by 8 bases and J by 7 bases, and 15 bases separated the two germline ends. The germline V gene encodes CDR1 SGHAT and CDR2 FQNNGV. There are 13 residues in the CDR3. The CDR3 sequence is CASALALFNEQFF. CDR3 coding DNA: TGTGCCAGCGCGCTAGCCCTGTTTAATGAGCAGTTCTTC. The full variable domain, its missing parts supplied by reference TRBV11-2 and TRBJ2-1, is EAGVAQSPRYKIIEKRQSVAFWCNPISGHATLYWYQQILGQGPKLLIQFQNNGVVDDSQLPKDRFSAERLKGVDSTLKIQPAKLEDSAVYLCASALALFNEQFFGPGTRLTVL.

The CDR3 bases are TGTGCCAGCAGCGTAGAGAGACTAGCGGGAGGAGGCGAGCAGTACTTC. Amino acids: CASSVERLAGGGEQYF. V and J are TRBV9 and TRBJ2-7, with 13 bases that match TRBD2. V dropped 0 bases and J dropped 6; count of bases not matched to a gene: 6. Germline loops: CDR1 SGDLS, CDR2 YYNGEE. This CDR3 comprises 16 residues.

CDR3 DNA: TGTGCCAGCAGCTTGGTGGGACAAAGCTCCTACGAGCAGTACTTC. Translating gives CASSLVGQSSYEQYF. The chain employs TRBV5-5 and TRBJ2-7; weak D call: TRBD1 (6 bases). CDR1 is SGHKS, CDR2 YYEKEE, per germline (reference sequence). V was cut by 0 bases and J by 0 bases, with 10 bases left in between. This CDR3 contains 15 residues.

This clone showed up just once. The chain links TRBV10-3 to TRBJ2-5; D could derive from TRBD1 or TRBD2 (5 bases each). Germline CDR1 reads ENHRY; CDR2 reads SYGVKD. V dropped 5 bases and J dropped 5 bases, with 12 bases sitting between them. The CDR3 has 13 residues. The CDR3 DNA reads TGTGCCATCAGTCCGGGGCGCTTGGAGACCCAGTACTTC. Its translation is CAISPGRLETQYF.

To note about this clone: The sample has other DNA sequences that encode this CDR3 too. The chain recombines TRBV6-6 with TRBJ2-7; TRBD1 aligns across 9 bases. Germline loops: CDR1 MNHNY, CDR2 SVGAGI (reference sequence). The trim removed 6 bases at V and 0 bases at J, leaving 3 bases unmatched. There are 14 residues in the CDR3. The CDR3 loop is CASRPGQGSYEQYF. Written as DNA, the CDR3 is TGTGCCAGCAGACCGGGACAGGGCTCCTACGAGCAGTACTTC.

V usage is TRBV7-8 and J usage is TRBJ2-1; either TRBD1 or TRBD2 may fit D (5 bases each). Germline values: CDR1 SGHVS, CDR2 FQNEAQ. The CDR3 extends over 13 amino acids. Trimming shortened V by 5 bases and J by 5 bases, and 10 bases separated the two germline ends. Written as DNA, the CDR3 is TGTGCCAGCAGCCAGGGACGTAACAATGAGCAGTTCTTC. Amino acid sequence: CASSQGRNNEQFF.

This chain uses TRBV5-5 with TRBJ1-2, with D maybe TRBD1 (5 bases). Trimming cost V 1 base and J 1 base, with 14 bases left between them. There are 16 residues in the CDR3. Per the germline V gene, CDR1 is SGHKS and CDR2 is YYEKEE (reference sequence). The CDR3 spells CASSLSQGANNYGYTF. As DNA, the CDR3 is TGTGCCAGCAGCTTGAGTCAAGGGGCTAATAACTATGGCTACACCTTC. Supplemented by reference TRBV5-5 and TRBJ1-2, the full variable domain reads DAGVTQSPTHLIKTRGQQVTLRCSPISGHKSVSWYQQVLGQGPQFIFQYYEKEERGRGNFPDRFSARQFPNYSSELNVNALLLGDSALYLCASSLSQGANNYGYTFGSGTRLTVV.

This clone has a handful of counts. CDR3 DNA: TGTGCCAGCTCCCAAGGACAGGGGAGTACCTACGAGCAGTACTTC. The encoded protein is CASSQGQGSTYEQYF. The chain carries TRBV18 and TRBJ2-7, with 9 bases identical to TRBD1. This CDR3 has 15 amino acids. Germline-derived CDR1 and CDR2 are KGHSH and LQKENI. The ends lost 6 bases at V and 2 bases at J; junction bases unmatched: 8.

The rearrangement links TRBV4-1 to TRBJ2-5, with D possibly matching TRBD1 (6 bases). The germline gives CDR1 MGHRA, CDR2 YSYEKL. Deletions cut 3 bases from V and 8 bases from J, with 19 bases between. CDR3 length: 15 amino acids. The CDR3 reads CASSHPTGNLGTQYF. The CDR3 DNA follows: TGCGCCAGCAGCCATCCGACAGGCAACCTGGGAACCCAGTACTTC.